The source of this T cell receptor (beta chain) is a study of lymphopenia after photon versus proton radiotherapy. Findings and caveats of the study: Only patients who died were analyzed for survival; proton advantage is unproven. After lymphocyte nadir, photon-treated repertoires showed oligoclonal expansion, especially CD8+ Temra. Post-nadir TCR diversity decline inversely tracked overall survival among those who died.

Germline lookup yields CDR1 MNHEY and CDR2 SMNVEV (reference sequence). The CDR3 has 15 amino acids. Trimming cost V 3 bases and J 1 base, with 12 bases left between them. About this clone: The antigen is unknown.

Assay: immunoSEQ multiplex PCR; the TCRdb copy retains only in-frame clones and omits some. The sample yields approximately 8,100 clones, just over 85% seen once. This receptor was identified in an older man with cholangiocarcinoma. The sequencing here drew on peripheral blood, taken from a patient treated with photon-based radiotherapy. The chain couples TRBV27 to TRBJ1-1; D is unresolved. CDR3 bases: TGTGCCAGCAGTTTGTTCACTGGAAGGAACACTGAAGCTTTCTTT. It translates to CASSLFTGRNTEAFF.